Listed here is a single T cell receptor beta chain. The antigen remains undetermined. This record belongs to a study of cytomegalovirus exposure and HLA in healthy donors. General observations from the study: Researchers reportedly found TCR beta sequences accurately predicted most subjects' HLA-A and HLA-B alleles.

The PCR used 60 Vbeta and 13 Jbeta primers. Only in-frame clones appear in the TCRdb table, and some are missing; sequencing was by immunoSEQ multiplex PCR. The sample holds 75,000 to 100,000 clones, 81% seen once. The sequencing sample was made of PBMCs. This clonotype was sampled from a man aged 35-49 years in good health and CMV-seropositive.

The CDR3 coding sequence is TGTGCCAGCAGCTTAGGCGGATCTAGGGGGGGCTACACCTTC. It is translated as CASSLGGSRGGYTF. The chain has TRBV11-2 and TRBJ1-2; possible D gene TRBD1, 6 bases. The CDR3 runs to 14 residues. Trimming removed 1 base from V and 8 bases from J, with 14 bases in between. Germline CDR1 is SGHAT and CDR2 is FQNNGV.